This TCR beta chain was sequenced in a study of response to subunit inactivated influenza vaccine. Germline V lookup: CDR1 SNHLY, CDR2 FYNNEI. The CDR3 loop spans 14 amino acids. V was pared by 7 bases and J by 4 bases, with 10 bases of the junction left unmatched. TCRdb reprocessed the RT-PCR reads with MiXCR, giving one entry per CDR3 protein. The sample consists of about 700,000 distinct CDR3 sequences, about 14% of them appearing once. The material was PBMCs from blood, obtained approximately 15 days before vaccination. The TCR comes from a man aged 45 to 65 who received an inactivated influenza vaccine. The J gene is TRBJ2-7, the V gene TRBV2; 7 bases fit TRBD1. CDR3 in DNA: TGTGCCAGCATAATGCGGACAGGCAATTACGAGCAGTACTTC. Protein: CASIMRTGNYEQYF.